This TCR beta chain was captured by sequencing in a study of shared clonotypes between healthy human individuals. The ends lost 3 bases at V and 10 bases at J; junction bases unmatched: 8. CDR3 length: 14 amino acids. The germline V gene has CDR1 LNHDA and CDR2 SQIVND (reference sequence). Here immunoSEQ multiplex PCR was the method, and the copy in TCRdb shows in-frame clones only, minus some. The sample carries 1.4 million or so clones, less than 99% recorded once. Sequencing used naive CD4+ T cells sorted from blood. The subset: CD45RA+ positively selected. The V call is TRBV19, the J call TRBJ2-4; TRBD1 agrees at 8 bases. The TCR was taken from a man aged 30 to 45 in good health. CDR3 residues: CASSISAGGRIQYF. The CDR3 bases are TGTGCCAGTAGTATTTCGGCAGGGGGCCGGATTCAGTACTTC. Using reference TRBV19 and TRBJ2-4 for the parts outside the CDR3, the full variable domain is DGGITQSPKYLFRKEGQNVTLSCEQNLNHDAMYWYRQDPGQGLRLIYYSQIVNDFQKGDIAEGYSVSREKKESFPLTVTSAQKNPTAFYLCASSISAGGRIQYFGAGTRLSVL.